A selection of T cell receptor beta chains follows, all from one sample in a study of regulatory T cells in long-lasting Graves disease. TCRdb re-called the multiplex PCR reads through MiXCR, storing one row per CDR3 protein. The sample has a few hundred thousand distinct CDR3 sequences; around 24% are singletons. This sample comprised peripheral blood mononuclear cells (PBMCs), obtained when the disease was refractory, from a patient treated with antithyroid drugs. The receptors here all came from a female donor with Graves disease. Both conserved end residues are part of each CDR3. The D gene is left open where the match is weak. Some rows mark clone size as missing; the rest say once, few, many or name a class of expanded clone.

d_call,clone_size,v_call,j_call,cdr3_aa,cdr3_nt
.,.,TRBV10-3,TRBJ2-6,CAISGGFSGANVLTF,TGTGCCATCAGTGGGGGCTTCTCTGGGGCCAACGTCCTGACTTTC
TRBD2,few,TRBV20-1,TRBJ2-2,CSAVGAPGTSGRENTGELFF,TGCAGTGCTGTCGGCGCGCCCGGGACTAGCGGGAGAGAGAACACCGGGGAGCTGTTTTTT
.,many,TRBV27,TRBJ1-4,CASSPQGGEKLFF,TGTGCCAGCAGTCCACAGGGAGGTGAAAAACTGTTTTTT
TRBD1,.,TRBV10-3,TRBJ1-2,CAISARQGDLNGYTF,TGTGCCATCAGTGCTAGACAGGGGGACCTCAATGGCTACACCTTC
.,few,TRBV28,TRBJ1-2,CASRTEGRRGYTF,TGTGCCAGCAGAACCGAAGGACGGCGCGGCTACACCTTC
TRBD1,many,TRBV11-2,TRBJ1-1,CASSPGQGLTFF,TGTGCCAGCAGCCCGGGACAGGGATTAACTTTCTTT
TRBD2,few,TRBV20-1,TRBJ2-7,CSAREPGTSEQYF,TGCAGTGCTAGGGAACCCGGGACTAGCGAGCAGTACTTC
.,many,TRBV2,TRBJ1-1,CASSDLGANTEAFF,TGTGCCAGCAGTGATTTGGGAGCTAACACTGAAGCTTTCTTT
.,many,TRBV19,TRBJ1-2,CASAGDNYGYTF,TGTGCCTCGGCCGGGGACAACTATGGCTACACCTTC
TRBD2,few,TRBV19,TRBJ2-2,CATRISGRAAGELFF,TGTGCCACGCGAATTAGCGGGAGGGCCGCCGGGGAGCTGTTTTTT
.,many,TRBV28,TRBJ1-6,CASTPPRVNSPLHF,TGTGCCAGCACCCCGCCGCGGGTTAATTCACCCCTCCACTTT
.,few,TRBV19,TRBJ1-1,CASSMDRSFPFF,TGTGCCAGTAGTATGGACAGATCGTTTCCTTTCTTT
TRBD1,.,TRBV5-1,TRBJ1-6,CASSEGQGVSPLHF,TGCGCCAGCAGCGAGGGACAGGGAGTTTCACCCCTCCACTTT
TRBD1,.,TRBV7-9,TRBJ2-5,CASSLGATGPHPHF,TGTGCCAGCAGCTTAGGTGCGACAGGGCCCCACCCTCACTTC
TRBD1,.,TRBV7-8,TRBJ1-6,CASSLARDRGKSPLHF,TGTGCCAGCAGCTTAGCCCGGGACAGGGGGAAATCACCCCTCCACTTT
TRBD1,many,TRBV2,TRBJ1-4,CASSEIKGQGAKKLFF,TGTGCCAGCAGTGAAATTAAGGGACAGGGAGCGAAAAAACTGTTTTTT
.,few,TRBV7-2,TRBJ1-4,CASSFPGAGNEKLFF,TGTGCCAGCAGCTTCCCTGGAGCGGGAAATGAAAAACTGTTTTTT
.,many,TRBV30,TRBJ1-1,CAWRITGIGTEAFF,TGTGCCTGGAGGATTACAGGGATAGGCACTGAAGCTTTCTTT
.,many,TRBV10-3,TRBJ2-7,CAISGERGLSYEQYF,TGTGCCATCAGTGGGGAGAGGGGATTATCCTACGAGCAGTACTTC
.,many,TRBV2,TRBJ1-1,CATIWGANTEAFF,TGTGCCACCATATGGGGGGCGAACACTGAAGCTTTCTTT
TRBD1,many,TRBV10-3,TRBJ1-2,CAISDHGQANYGYTF,TGTGCCATCAGTGACCACGGACAGGCTAACTATGGCTACACCTTC
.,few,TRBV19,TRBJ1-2,CASSPDLYGYTF,TGTGCCAGTAGTCCTGACCTCTATGGCTACACCTTC
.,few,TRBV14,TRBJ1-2,CASNPGGTVYGYTF,TGTGCCAGCAACCCCGGCGGAACCGTCTATGGCTACACCTTC
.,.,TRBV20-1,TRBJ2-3,CSGRGGGDTQYF,TGCAGTGGAAGGGGTGGCGGAGATACGCAGTATTTT
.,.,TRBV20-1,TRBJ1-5,CSARFWESSNQPQHF,TGCAGTGCCCGTTTCTGGGAGTCGAGCAATCAGCCCCAGCATTTT
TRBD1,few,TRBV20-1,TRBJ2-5,CSALGQGGETQYF,TGCAGTGCCCTGGGACAGGGAGGGGAGACCCAGTACTTC
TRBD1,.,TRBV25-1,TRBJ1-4,CASSEAGTGANEKLFF,TGTGCCAGCAGTGAAGCAGGGACAGGGGCTAACGAAAAACTGTTTTTT
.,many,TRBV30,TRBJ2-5,CAWSVLGYLYF,TGTGCCTGGAGTGTACTCGGGTATCTGTACTTC
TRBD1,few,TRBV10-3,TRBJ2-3,CATQGQGDVQYF,TGTGCCACCCAGGGACAGGGGGATGTGCAGTATTTT
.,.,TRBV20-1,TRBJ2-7,CSATDRGSYEQYF,TGCAGTGCCACCGATAGGGGCTCCTACGAGCAGTACTTC
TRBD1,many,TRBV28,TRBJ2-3,CASSPVWDRASDTQYF,TGTGCCAGCAGTCCGGTGTGGGACAGGGCATCAGATACGCAGTATTTT